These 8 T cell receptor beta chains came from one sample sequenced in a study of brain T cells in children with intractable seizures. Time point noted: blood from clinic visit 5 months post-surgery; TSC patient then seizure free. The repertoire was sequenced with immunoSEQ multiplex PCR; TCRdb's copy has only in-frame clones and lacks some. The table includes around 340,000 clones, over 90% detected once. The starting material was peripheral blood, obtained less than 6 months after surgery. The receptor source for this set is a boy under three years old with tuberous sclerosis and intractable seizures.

In DNA, the CDR3 is TGTGCCAGCAGTTCAGGGGACGGCTACACCTTC. Its translation: CASSSGDGYTF. The chain carries TRBV11-3 and TRBJ1-2, with D maybe TRBD1 (6 bases). The CDR3 consists of 11 residues. The V gene's germline CDR1 is SGHNT and CDR2 YENEEA. V was shortened by 6 bases and J by 8 bases, with 10 bases between the two germline ends.

CDR3 in amino acids: CASSTGLAGDLPETQYF. CDR3 coding DNA: TGTGCCAGCTCAACGGGACTAGCGGGGGACCTCCCGGAGACCCAGTACTTC. The J gene is TRBJ2-5, the V gene TRBV18; 14 bases align to TRBD2. The CDR3 runs to 17 residues. Germline V gene lookup returns CDR1 KGHSH and CDR2 LQKENI. After removal of 5 bases from V and 5 bases from J, the junction contained 10 bases not matched to a gene. The full variable domain, its missing parts supplied by reference TRBV18 and TRBJ2-5, is NAGVMQNPRHLVRRRGQEARLRCSPMKGHSHVYWYRQLPEEGLKFMVYLQKENIIDESGMPKERFSAEFPKEGPSILRIQQVVRGDSAAYFCASSTGLAGDLPETQYFGPGTRLLVL.

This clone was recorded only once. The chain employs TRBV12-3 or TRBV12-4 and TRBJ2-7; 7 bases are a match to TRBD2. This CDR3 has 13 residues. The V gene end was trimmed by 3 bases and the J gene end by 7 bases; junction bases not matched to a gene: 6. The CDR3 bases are TGTGCCAGCAGTTTTCGCGGGAGTGGGGAGCAGTACTTC. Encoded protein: CASSFRGSGEQYF.

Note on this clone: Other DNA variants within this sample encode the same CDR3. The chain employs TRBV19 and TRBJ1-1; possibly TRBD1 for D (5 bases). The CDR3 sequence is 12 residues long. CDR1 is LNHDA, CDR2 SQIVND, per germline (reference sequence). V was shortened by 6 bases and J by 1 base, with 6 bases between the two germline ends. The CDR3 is CASSTGNTEAFF. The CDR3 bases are TGTGCCAGTAGCACAGGGAACACTGAAGCTTTCTTT.

The CDR3, as DNA: TGTGCCAGTAGTTCGACAGGGTCCGGCTACACCTTC. It is translated as CASSSTGSGYTF. The J gene is TRBJ1-2, the V gene TRBV19, with 7 nucleotides matching TRBD1. This CDR3 is 12 amino acids long. Losses at the gene ends were 5 bases for V and 8 bases for J; bases not matched to a gene: 5. Germline CDR1 is LNHDA and CDR2 is SQIVND (reference sequence).

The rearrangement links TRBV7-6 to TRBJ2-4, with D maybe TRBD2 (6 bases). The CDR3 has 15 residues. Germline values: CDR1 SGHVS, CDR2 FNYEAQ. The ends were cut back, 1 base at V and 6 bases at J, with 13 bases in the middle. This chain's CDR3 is CASSLGGGGRNIQYF. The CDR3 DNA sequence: TGTGCCAGCAGCTTAGGGGGCGGAGGGAGAAACATTCAGTACTTC.

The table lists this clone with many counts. Here the CDR3 DNA reads TGCGCCAGCAGCCCAGGGTCAGATGGCTACACCTTC. Protein product: CASSPGSDGYTF. This rearrangement joins TRBV5-1 to TRBJ1-2, with a weak D call TRBD1 (5 bases). The V and J ends lost 4 bases and 6 bases respectively, with 10 bases between them. Germline CDR1 and CDR2: SGHRS and YFSETQ. This CDR3 comprises 12 residues.

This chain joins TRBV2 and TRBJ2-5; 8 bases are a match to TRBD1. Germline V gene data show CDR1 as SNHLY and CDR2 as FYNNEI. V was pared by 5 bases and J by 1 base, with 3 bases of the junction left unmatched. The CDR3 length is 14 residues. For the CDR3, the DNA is TGTGCCAGCAGTCAGACAGGGGTCCAAGAGACCCAGTACTTC. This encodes CASSQTGVQETQYF.